This T cell receptor beta chain stems from a study of blood T cell repertoires in COVID-19. V was clipped by 3 bases and J by 3 bases, with 11 bases between them. Germline CDR1 LGHDT, CDR2 YNNKEL (reference sequence). This CDR3 contains 14 residues. The repertoire was sequenced with immunoSEQ multiplex PCR; TCRdb's copy has only in-frame clones and lacks some. Of 90,000 to 150,000 clones in the sample, approximately 83% were seen once. The sequence derives from a man older than 75 with acute or convalescent COVID-19. Sequencing was performed on peripheral blood. The rearrangement joins TRBV3-1 (or the pseudogene TRBV3-2) to TRBJ1-1; D gene unclear. The DNA of the CDR3 is TGTGCCAGCAGCCAGGGCGTCGGGGACACTGAAGCTTTCTTT. It yields the protein CASSQGVGDTEAFF.